This is a list of T cell receptor beta chains from one sample in a study of T-cell memory formation after mild COVID-19. MiXCR, applied by TCRdb to the 5' RACE reads, yields one record per CDR3 protein. The sample contains under 550,000 distinct CDR3 sequences, roughly 18% of which appear only once. The sequenced material came from PBMCs or a T cell subset sorted from them (not recorded which). These TCRs come from an adult woman who had mild COVID-19 (a few samples of this study predate the infection). Cell type and time point are not known. Each CDR3 is given with its conserved first and last residue. Each record gives: J gene, clone size, CDR3 length, V gene, D gene, CDR3 protein, CDR3 DNA. D genes are given only for firm matches. Clone size is stated in some rows and not others, as once, few, many or a class when expanded.

TRBJ1-1,NA,14,TRBV6-5,TRBD1,CASGTQGANTEAFF,TGTGCCAGCGGAACTCAGGGGGCCAACACTGAAGCTTTCTTT
TRBJ2-1,NA,14,TRBV20-1,TRBD1,CSARLDRGRNEQFF,TGCAGTGCGCGATTGGACAGGGGCCGAAATGAGCAGTTCTTC
TRBJ2-5,NA,14,TRBV9,NA,CASSPNAGRETQYF,TGTGCCAGCAGCCCAAATGCAGGACGAGAGACCCAGTACTTC
TRBJ2-1,few,15,TRBV24-1,TRBD2,CATREAGDVYNEQFF,TGTGCCACCAGGGAGGCGGGGGACGTTTACAATGAGCAGTTCTTC
TRBJ2-1,NA,14,TRBV20-1,TRBD2,CSAREAGGHVEQFF,TGCAGTGCTAGAGAAGCGGGGGGGCACGTAGAGCAGTTCTTC
TRBJ2-7,many,16,TRBV5-1,NA,CASSLHAPRDIYEQYF,TGCGCCAGCAGCCTCCACGCCCCCCGGGACATCTACGAGCAGTACTTC
TRBJ2-7,few,11,TRBV5-1,NA,CASRRAYEQYF,TGCGCCAGCAGGCGGGCCTACGAGCAGTACTTC
TRBJ1-1,many,12,TRBV7-9,NA,CASSDSGTLAFF,TGTGCCAGCAGCGACTCCGGGACTTTGGCTTTCTTT
TRBJ2-1,NA,16,TRBV9,NA,CASSPGTTSGYNEQFF,TGTGCCAGCAGCCCCGGGACCACCTCAGGGTACAATGAGCAGTTCTTC
TRBJ2-7,many,13,TRBV5-1,NA,CASSTVPVVEQYF,TGCGCCAGCAGCACAGTTCCCGTAGTCGAGCAGTACTTC
TRBJ2-7,NA,13,TRBV7-9,TRBD1,CASSQTGVGEQYF,TGTGCCAGCAGCCAGACAGGGGTTGGAGAGCAGTACTTC
TRBJ1-2,few,14,TRBV20-1,NA,CSAREGQALYGYTF,TGCAGTGCTAGAGAGGGTCAGGCGCTCTATGGCTACACCTTC
TRBJ1-4,NA,15,TRBV5-5,TRBD1,CASRDSGTGGGKLFF,TGTGCCAGCAGAGATAGCGGGACAGGGGGCGGAAAACTGTTTTTT
TRBJ1-5,few,13,TRBV29-1,NA,CSVAFGANQPQHF,TGCAGCGTGGCTTTCGGGGCCAATCAGCCCCAGCATTTT
TRBJ2-7,few,15,TRBV7-8,NA,CASSGPWQGTYEQYF,TGTGCCAGCAGCGGCCCCTGGCAGGGTACCTACGAGCAGTACTTC
TRBJ2-7,few,15,TRBV7-9,NA,CASSLDISGSYEQYF,TGTGCCAGCAGCCTGGACATTTCGGGATCCTACGAGCAGTACTTC
TRBJ2-5,NA,14,TRBV5-1,NA,CASKPMVGQETQYF,TGCGCCAGCAAACCGATGGTAGGGCAAGAGACCCAGTACTTC
TRBJ2-3,NA,15,TRBV5-5,NA,CASSLEAPLPDTQYF,TGTGCCAGCAGCTTGGAGGCCCCCCTCCCAGATACGCAGTATTTT
TRBJ2-3,few,14,TRBV5-1,NA,CASRTSPSTDTQYF,TGCGCCAGCAGAACCAGCCCGAGCACAGATACGCAGTATTTT
TRBJ2-1,few,15,TRBV15,NA,CATSRDRSGAQEQFF,TGTGCCACCAGCAGAGATCGTTCAGGGGCCCAAGAGCAGTTCTTC
TRBJ2-3,few,12,TRBV20-1,TRBD2,CSVTSATDTQYF,TGCAGTGTGACTAGCGCCACAGATACGCAGTATTTT
TRBJ2-1,NA,15,TRBV29-1,TRBD2,CSVRTSGGVLNEQFF,TGCAGCGTGCGGACTAGCGGGGGGGTATTGAATGAGCAGTTCTTC
TRBJ2-1,NA,14,TRBV20-1,NA,CSASQAGAYNEQFF,TGCAGTGCTAGCCAGGCGGGGGCGTACAATGAGCAGTTCTTC
TRBJ1-2,few,13,TRBV5-4,NA,CASSFDSNYGYTF,TGTGCCAGCAGCTTCGACAGTAACTATGGCTACACCTTC